This T cell receptor (beta chain) was retrieved from a study of blood T cell repertoires in COVID-19. The germline CDR1 and CDR2 sequences are SGHVS and FQNEAQ. This CDR3 has 15 amino acids. The junction had 5 bases not matched to a gene; V was cut back by 5 bases and J by 1 base. The table came from immunoSEQ multiplex PCR; TCRdb's copy has only in-frame clones and leaves some out. The table lists tens of thousands of clones, almost 90% of them singletons. This clone is labeled medium-sized. Sequencing used peripheral blood. The TCR was taken from a woman aged 45-65 years with active or convalescent COVID-19. The chain is built from TRBV7-8 and TRBJ2-1, with TRBD1 identical over 7 bases. The CDR3, as DNA: TGTGCCAGCAGCAACAGGGGTGGGTCCTACAATGAGCAGTTCTTC. Its translation: CASSNRGGSYNEQFF.